These 4 T cell receptor beta chains originate from one sample sequenced in a study of cytomegalovirus exposure and HLA in healthy donors. 13 Jbeta primers and 60 Vbeta primers were used for the PCR. Sequencing used immunoSEQ multiplex PCR; TCRdb keeps in-frame clones, though not all of them. Among about 120,000 clones listed, approximately 79% were seen once. Sequences were obtained from PBMCs. These receptors were taken from a man aged 50 to 59 in good health and CMV-seropositive.

V gene TRBV7-9 combines with J gene TRBJ1-2, with a weak D call TRBD1 (6 bases). The CDR3 has 15 residues. Germline CDR1 reads SEHNR; CDR2 reads FQNEAQ (reference sequence). V lost 2 bases and J lost 6, with 16 bases in between. The CDR3 is CASSLLGAGSNGYTF. In nucleotides, the CDR3 is TGTGCCAGCAGCTTACTGGGGGCCGGTAGTAATGGCTACACCTTC. Filled out from reference TRBV7-9 and TRBJ1-2, the complete variable domain reads DTGVSQNPRHKITKRGQNVTFRCDPISEHNRLYWYRQTLGQGPEFLTYFQNEAQLEKSRLLSDRFSAERPKGSFSTLEIQRTEQGDSAMYLCASSLLGAGSNGYTFGSGTRLTVV.

The V call is TRBV7-9, the J call TRBJ2-3; D perhaps matches TRBD2 (5 bases). This CDR3 spans 17 amino acids. V shed 2 bases and J shed 2 bases, with 17 bases lying between them. The V gene's germline CDR1 is SEHNR and CDR2 FQNEAQ (reference sequence). CDR3 DNA: TGTGCCAGCAGCTTACCTCAACTAGGAACAGACACAGATACGCAGTATTTT. Its protein product is CASSLPQLGTDTDTQYF. The full variable domain, completed using reference TRBV7-9 and TRBJ2-3, is DTGVSQNPRHKITKRGQNVTFRCDPISEHNRLYWYRQTLGQGPEFLTYFQNEAQLEKSRLLSDRFSAERPKGSFSTLEIQRTEQGDSAMYLCASSLPQLGTDTDTQYFGPGTRLTVL.

The gene calls are TRBV28 and TRBJ1-5, with 7 nucleotides matching TRBD1. Germline values: CDR1 MDHEN, CDR2 SYDVKM. The CDR3 totals 16 residues. The ends lost 3 bases at V and 2 bases at J; junction bases unmatched: 7. The CDR3 loop reads CASSFAGGSGNQPQHF. The DNA of the CDR3 is TGTGCCAGCAGTTTTGCAGGGGGGTCGGGCAATCAGCCCCAGCATTTT.

The chain links TRBV15 to TRBJ2-7, with a tentative D call TRBD1 (6 bases). The germline CDR1 and CDR2 sequences are LNHNV and YYDKDF (reference sequence). This CDR3 region has 15 residues. V lost 1 base to trimming and J lost 2 bases, with 12 bases between them. As DNA, the CDR3 is TGTGCCACCAGCAGAGGCGGACAGCTCACCTACGAGCAGTACTTC. Residues: CATSRGGQLTYEQYF.